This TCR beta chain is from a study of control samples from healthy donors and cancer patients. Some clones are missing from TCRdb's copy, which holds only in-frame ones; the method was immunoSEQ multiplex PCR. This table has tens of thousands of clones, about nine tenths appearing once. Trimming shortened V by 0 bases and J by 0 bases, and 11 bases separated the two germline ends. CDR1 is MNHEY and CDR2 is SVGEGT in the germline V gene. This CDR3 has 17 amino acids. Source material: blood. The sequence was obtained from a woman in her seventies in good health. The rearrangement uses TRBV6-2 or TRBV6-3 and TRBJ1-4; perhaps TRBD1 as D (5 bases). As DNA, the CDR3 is TGTGCCAGCAGTTACTCGTCGGGGCTTCCAACTAATGAAAAACTGTTTTTT. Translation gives CASSYSSGLPTNEKLFF.